The T cell receptor beta chain under discussion was sequenced for a study of PD-L1 blockade in urothelial cancer. Study at large: Patients previously received 0 to 3 chemotherapy regimens. A median of approximately 140,000 T cells was found in the blood samples.

Time point noted: pretreatment peripheral blood. Regarding this clone: What it recognizes is unknown.

Profiling relied on immunoSEQ multiplex PCR, and the TCRdb table lists in-frame clones only, not all of them. This sample has some 71,000 clones, with approximately 84% found just once. General study points: Improved survival was predicted by pretreatment blood TCR clonality below the median.

Germline V lookup: CDR1 SEHNR, CDR2 FQNEAQ (reference sequence). With V trimmed by 7 bases and J by 0 bases, 10 bases remained unmatched. The CDR3 spans 17 residues. Source: PBMCs, taken around atezolizumab (anti-PD-L1) treatment. This rearrangement joins TRBV7-9 to TRBJ2-3; TRBD2 matches at 10 bases. This clonotype was sampled from a man in his sixties with urothelial cancer. The chain's CDR3 is CASKGTSVYLSTDTQYF. In nucleotides, the CDR3 is TGTGCCAGCAAAGGGACTAGCGTCTACCTAAGCACAGATACGCAGTATTTT.